Below, 22 T cell receptor beta chains from the same sample are listed, as sequenced in a study of graft-versus-host responses after intestinal transplantation. Profiled with immunoSEQ multiplex PCR; TCRdb holds only in-frame clones, not every one. This sample carries under 45,000 clones, roughly 91% of them seen once, and the ten largest clones take roughly 7.1%. This specimen was PBMCs, taken approximately 270 days after transplant. Receptor source: a human patient who received an intestinal transplant, so some T cells may come from the graft donor.

This rearrangement joins TRBV6-5 to TRBJ2-2; no definite D call. This CDR3 is built from 13 residues. V lost 7 bases, J lost 7 bases, and 13 bases lay in between. Germline CDR1 and CDR2: MNHEY and SVGAGI. The CDR3 coding sequence is TGTGCCAGCAAGAAGGAGATGGGCGGGGAGCTGTTTTTT. It specifies CASKKEMGGELFF.

V gene TRBV11-3 combines with J gene TRBJ2-7; D is unresolved. V lost 1 base and J lost 0, with 10 bases in between. Per germline, CDR1 SGHNT and CDR2 YENEEA. This CDR3 has 15 residues. For the CDR3, the DNA is TGTGCCAGCAGCTTAGCGGCAGGCAGCTCCTACGAGCAGTACTTC. It codes for CASSLAAGSSYEQYF. The full variable domain, in which reference TRBV11-3 and TRBJ2-7 provide the parts outside the CDR3, is EAGVVQSPRYKIIEKKQPVAFWCNPISGHNTLYWYLQNLGQGPELLIRYENEEAVDDSQLPKDRFSAERLKGVDSTLKIQPAELGDSAVYLCASSLAAGSSYEQYFGPGTRLTVT.

This clone appeared a few times. The chain uses TRBV5-1 and TRBJ2-3; D is uncertain. Germline V gives CDR1 SGHRS, CDR2 YFSETQ. The CDR3 extends over 12 amino acids. Trimming removed 0 bases from V and 2 bases from J, with 1 base in between. CDR3: CASSLDTDTQYF. The CDR3 DNA follows: TGCGCCAGCAGCTTGGACACAGATACGCAGTATTTT. The full variable domain, in which reference TRBV5-1 and TRBJ2-3 provide the parts outside the CDR3, is KAGVTQTPRYLIKTRGQQVTLSCSPISGHRSVSWYQQTPGQGLQFLFEYFSETQRNKGNFPGRFSGRQFSNSRSEMNVSTLELGDSALYLCASSLDTDTQYFGPGTRLTVL.

DNA for the CDR3: TGTGCCACCAGCAGAGGACCTAACAATGAGCAGTTCTTC. This translates into CATSRGPNNEQFF. The chain couples TRBV15 to TRBJ2-1, with unresolved D. Per the germline V gene, CDR1 is LNHNV and CDR2 is YYDKDF (reference sequence). Trimming took 1 base from V and 5 from J, leaving 6 bases between them. This CDR3 has 13 amino acids.

The chain joins TRBV30 to TRBJ2-6; 8 nucleotides line up with TRBD1. The CDR3 covers 15 residues. CDR1 is GTSNPN and CDR2 is SVGIG in the germline V gene (reference sequence). With V trimmed by 2 bases and J by 0 bases, 0 bases remained unmatched. DNA for the CDR3: TGTGCCTGGAGTACAGGGGGCTCTGGGGCCAACGTCCTGACTTTC. Residues: CAWSTGGSGANVLTF.

The rearrangement links TRBV7-9 to TRBJ2-7; D is undetermined. V was pared by 1 base and J by 6 bases, with 4 bases between. Germline V CDR1 and CDR2: SEHNR, FQNEAQ (reference sequence). This CDR3 region has 11 residues. The CDR3 sequence: CASSLGLEQYF. The CDR3 nucleotides read TGTGCCAGCAGCTTAGGGCTCGAGCAGTACTTC.

The V call is TRBV28, the J call TRBJ2-7; D gene uncertain. V was clipped by 7 bases and J by 1 base, with 17 bases between them. CDR1 and CDR2 from the germline V gene are MDHEN and SYDVKM. The CDR3 has 15 amino acids. As DNA, the CDR3 is TGTGCCAGCAACCTACTTGGTACAGCTTCCTACGAGCAGTACTTC. Translated, it gives CASNLLGTASYEQYF.

This clone has just one count. The chain has TRBV7-9 and TRBJ1-1; D remains unclear. This CDR3 contains 12 residues. Germline CDR1 is SEHNR and CDR2 is FQNEAQ (reference sequence). Trimming shortened V by 1 base and J by 6 bases, and 6 bases separated the two germline ends. The CDR3 is CASSLEGSEAFF. DNA of the CDR3: TGTGCCAGCAGCTTAGAGGGATCTGAAGCTTTCTTT.

The chain couples TRBV19 to TRBJ1-3; D remains ambiguous. The CDR3 runs 14 residues. Germline lookup yields CDR1 LNHDA and CDR2 SQIVND (reference sequence). V lost 3 bases and J lost 0, with 6 bases in between. The CDR3 region has the DNA TGTGCCAGTAGTATCCTTAGCTCTGGAAACACCATATATTTT. Translating gives CASSILSSGNTIYF.

V gene TRBV6-5 combines with J gene TRBJ2-1; TRBD2 matches 9 bases. The CDR3 is 15 amino acids. CDR1 MNHEY and CDR2 SVGAGI come from the germline V gene. J lost 4 bases, V lost 7 bases, and 8 bases had no gene match. The CDR3 spells CASTDSGGLYNEQFF. The CDR3 region has the DNA TGTGCCAGCACGGACAGCGGGGGGCTATACAATGAGCAGTTCTTC.

This clone was seen more than once but under ten times. The gene calls are TRBV4-1 and TRBJ1-1; D unclear. Germline assignment: CDR1 MGHRA and CDR2 YSYEKL. This CDR3 comprises 16 residues. Trimming took 2 bases from V and 0 from J, leaving 13 bases between them. In DNA, the CDR3 is TGCGCCAGCAGCCAACTCCACCGCAGCCTGAACACTGAAGCTTTCTTT. Amino acid sequence: CASSQLHRSLNTEAFF.

The chain uses TRBV10-2 and TRBJ2-1, with a weak D call TRBD1 (6 bases). The ends were cut back, 6 bases at V and 10 bases at J, with 28 bases in the middle. This CDR3 spans 17 amino acids. Germline V lookup: CDR1 WSHSY, CDR2 SAAADI. CDR3 loop: CASSSLAAARGIREQFF. In DNA, the CDR3 is TGCGCCAGCAGCTCCTTAGCAGCGGCAAGGGGGATTAGGGAGCAGTTCTTC.

The chain joins TRBV29-1 to TRBJ1-1; D might be TRBD1 (5 bases). The V and J ends lost 5 bases and 1 base respectively, with 17 bases between them. Germline V gene sequence: CDR1 SQVTM, CDR2 ANQGSEA. The CDR3 has 15 amino acids. CDR3 sequence (DNA): TGCAGCGTTTACTCATTAACAGGATCGAACACTGAAGCTTTCTTT. Translating gives CSVYSLTGSNTEAFF. The full variable domain, in which reference TRBV29-1 and TRBJ1-1 provide the parts outside the CDR3, is SAVISQKPSRDICQRGTSLTIQCQVDSQVTMMFWYRQQPGQSLTLIATANQGSEATYESGFVIDKFPISRPNLTFSTLTVSNMSPEDSSIYLCSVYSLTGSNTEAFFGQGTRLTVV.

The chain links TRBV10-2 to TRBJ2-3; possible D gene TRBD2, 6 bases. The CDR3 is 15 residues long. The V gene lost 2 bases and the J gene lost 2 bases, with 11 bases spanning the gap. The germline gives CDR1 WSHSY, CDR2 SAAADI. The CDR3 sequence is CASSETSSLTDTQYF. The CDR3, as DNA: TGCGCCAGCAGTGAGACTAGCTCCCTCACAGATACGCAGTATTTT.

J is TRBJ2-3 and V is TRBV2; D call uncertain. Germline CDR1 reads SNHLY; CDR2 reads FYNNEI. V dropped 3 bases and J dropped 2 bases, with 9 bases sitting between them. CDR3 length equals 14 residues. The CDR3 spells CASSEEGSTDTQYF. The CDR3, as DNA: TGTGCCAGCAGTGAGGAAGGGTCCACAGATACGCAGTATTTT.

The CDR3 spells CASRTQTGEGYTF. Here the CDR3 DNA reads TGTGCCAGCAGGACCCAGACAGGGGAAGGCTACACCTTC. This sequence joins TRBV6-4 and TRBJ1-2; 8 bases fit TRBD1. CDR1 is MRHNA and CDR2 is SNTAGT in the germline V gene. V was clipped by 6 bases and J by 8 bases; unmatched bases: 8. The CDR3 extends over 13 amino acids.

Turning to this clone: One junction end does not reproduce the germline sequence, and a read error may be involved. The chain is built from TRBV6-1 and TRBJ2-3; D might be TRBD1 (6 bases). Per germline, CDR1 MNHNS and CDR2 SASEGT. The CDR3 totals 14 residues. Here the CDR3 reads CASCDRRYTDTQYF. DNA of the CDR3: TGTGCCAGCTGTGACAGGCGCTACACAGATACGCAGTATTTT.

The rearrangement links TRBV12-5 to TRBJ2-3; D unresolved. V dropped 6 bases and J dropped 2 bases, with 12 bases sitting between them. Germline values: CDR1 LGHNT, CDR2 FRNRAP. This CDR3 region has 14 residues. The CDR3 DNA reads TGTGCTAGTGGACTGGACCGTACCACAGATACGCAGTATTTT. It is translated as CASGLDRTTDTQYF.

V gene TRBV7-8 combines with J gene TRBJ2-1; 14 nucleotides align to TRBD2. CDR1 and CDR2 from the germline V gene are SGHVS and FQNEAQ. J was trimmed by 0 bases and V by 3 bases; bases with no gene match: 4. This CDR3 region has 18 residues. The CDR3 DNA sequence: TGTGCCAGCAGCTTGGGACTAGCGGGGGAAAGCTCCTACAATGAGCAGTTCTTC. Translation gives CASSLGLAGESSYNEQFF. The entire variable domain, with the rest obtained from reference TRBV7-8 and TRBJ2-1, is as follows: GAGVSQSPRYKVAKRGQDVALRCDPISGHVSLFWYQQALGQGPEFLTYFQNEAQLDKSGLPSDRFFAERPEGSVSTLKIQRTQQEDSAVYLCASSLGLAGESSYNEQFFGPGTRLTVL.

The chain uses TRBV6-4 and TRBJ2-3; 8 nucleotides line up with TRBD2. The germline V gene has CDR1 MRHNA and CDR2 SNTAGT. This CDR3 has 15 amino acids. The V and J ends lost 3 bases and 2 bases, in that order; junction bases with no gene match: 4. CDR3 sequence reads: CASSESSGPTDTQYF. In DNA form, the CDR3 reads TGTGCCAGCAGTGAATCTAGCGGGCCCACAGATACGCAGTATTTT.

The genes are TRBV1 and TRBJ2-4; the D segment call TRBD2 is taken from the table without a DNA check. TRBV1 is a listed pseudogene. The CDR3 loop spans 13 amino acids. Here the CDR3 reads CASSHEGGDIQYF. CDR3 in DNA: TGCGCCAGCAGCCATGAGGGGGGGGACATTCAGTACTTC.

This clone was found once. The CDR3 loop reads CASSQEGQVINEKLFF. The CDR3 coding sequence is TGCGCCAGCAGCCAAGAGGGGCAGGTGATTAATGAAAAACTGTTTTTT. V and J are TRBV4-1 and TRBJ1-4; a possible D gene is TRBD1 (5 bases). The germline CDR1 and CDR2 sequences are MGHRA and YSYEKL. With 0 bases removed from V and 4 bases from J, the gap between germline ends came to 12 bases. CDR3 size: 16 residues.